This T cell receptor beta chain was identified during a study of CD8 T cells in ankylosing spondylitis. Study-wide results and caveats: Researchers report that disease-linked clones proved CD8+ and relatively rare in peripheral blood. A TCR beta motif of eight highly homologous variants appeared characteristic of ankylosing spondylitis blood.

Details on this clonotype: Its specificity is not known.

In making TCR beta libraries, quantitative 5'-RACE with molecular barcodes was used. TCRdb re-called the 5' RACE reads with MiXCR, one entry per CDR3 protein. The data hold approximately 25,000 distinct CDR3 sequences, with over 7% observed a single time. V was trimmed by 2 bases and J by 8 bases, leaving 18 bases between them. CDR3 length: 15 residues. Germline loops: CDR1 LGHDT, CDR2 YNNKEL (reference sequence). The sequencing sample was made of blood. V is TRBV3-1 and J is TRBJ1-2, with D tentatively TRBD1 (6 bases). The TCR sequence derives from a male donor with ankylosing spondylitis or in good health (not recorded which). CDR3 protein: CASSQRSTVRGGYTF. Written as DNA, the CDR3 is TGTGCCAGCAGCCAACGCAGTACGGTCAGGGGCGGCTACACCTTC.